The entry that follows covers one T cell receptor beta chain sequence. What it recognizes is unknown. Data came from immunoSEQ multiplex PCR; TCRdb stores just in-frame clones and leaves some out. This sample carries 50,000 or so clones, approximately 91% of them seen once, and the ten largest clones take approximately 2.7%. The germline CDR1 and CDR2 sequences are MNHEY and SMNVEV (reference sequence). The V gene lost 3 bases and the J gene lost 4 bases, with 17 bases spanning the gap. This CDR3 region has 16 residues. This specimen comes from a study of graft-versus-host responses after intestinal transplantation. Study in general: Transplants given to recipients were multivisceral, liver-intestinal, or isolated intestinal. Induction with anti-thymocyte globulin, then tacrolimus and steroids for about 3 years, was given to all recipients. General study results and limits: Early post-transplant declines in HvG were associated with peak levels of circulating GvH clones. GvH clonotypes were identified within recipient marrow, with a subset emerging first in ileum or blood.

The sample here was unstimulated CD4+ T cells sorted from spleen or lymph node cells, taken before transplant. V usage is TRBV27 and J usage is TRBJ2-3, with D perhaps TRBD1 or TRBD2 (7 bases each). The receptor comes from a human donor who was the organ donor for an intestinal transplant. The CDR3 protein is CASSLGPGGAADTQYF. The DNA of the CDR3 is TGTGCCAGCAGTTTGGGACCAGGGGGGGCGGCAGATACGCAGTATTTT.